The 16 T cell receptor beta chains below come from one sample, sequenced in a study of T cell responses to AZD1222 COVID-19 vaccine. TCRdb's table, derived via immunoSEQ multiplex PCR, lists solely in-frame clones and lacks some. This table holds about 110,000 clones, around 90% found once. The sample here was peripheral blood, taken on day 0 of AZD1222 vaccination. These receptors came from an adult in good health.

As for this clone: This sample includes further DNA sequences coding for the same CDR3. This chain joins TRBV3-1 (or the pseudogene TRBV3-2) and TRBJ1-6, with D unclear. This CDR3 has 14 amino acids. V lost 1 base and J 2 bases, leaving 3 bases between the germline ends. CDR1 and CDR2 from the germline V gene are LGHDT and YNNKEL (reference sequence). The CDR3 region is CASSQGAYNSPLHF. Written as DNA, the CDR3 is TGTGCCAGCAGCCAAGGGGCCTATAATTCACCCCTCCACTTT.

The V gene is TRBV11-2, the J gene TRBJ1-1; tentative D call: TRBD1 (5 bases). The V and J ends lost 2 bases and 1 base respectively, with 14 bases between them. The V gene's germline CDR1 is SGHAT and CDR2 FQNNGV. The CDR3 covers 16 residues. In DNA, the CDR3 is TGTGCCAGCAGCTTAACTAGGGGCCGAGCGAACACTGAAGCTTTCTTT. It specifies CASSLTRGRANTEAFF. The complete variable domain, with remaining parts taken from reference TRBV11-2 and TRBJ1-1, reads EAGVAQSPRYKIIEKRQSVAFWCNPISGHATLYWYQQILGQGPKLLIQFQNNGVVDDSQLPKDRFSAERLKGVDSTLKIQPAKLEDSAVYLCASSLTRGRANTEAFFGQGTRLTVV.

V and J are TRBV4-2 and TRBJ1-4, with D perhaps TRBD1 (6 bases). Per germline, CDR1 LGHNA and CDR2 YNFKEQ. The CDR3 has 13 amino acids. V was cut by 9 bases and J by 8 bases, with 16 bases left in between. This CDR3 is CASREAGDEKLFF. DNA of the CDR3: TGTGCCAGTCGCGAGGCAGGGGACGAAAAACTGTTTTTT.

The chain employs TRBV3-1 (or the pseudogene TRBV3-2) and TRBJ2-2; TRBD1 aligns across 7 bases. CDR3 length: 16 amino acids. Per the germline V gene, CDR1 is LGHDT and CDR2 is YNNKEL (reference sequence). V trimming: 6 bases; J trimming: 0 bases; junction bases outside the gene matches: 7. CDR3 sequence: CASSTLGTANTGELFF. CDR3 DNA: TGTGCCAGCAGTACACTAGGGACAGCGAACACCGGGGAGCTGTTTTTT.

V gene TRBV28 combines with J gene TRBJ1-2, with 11 bases aligning to TRBD1. Germline CDR1 is MDHEN and CDR2 is SYDVKM. J was trimmed by 8 bases and V by 8 bases; bases with no gene match: 10. The CDR3 is 14 residues long. The CDR3: CASRKRTGGEGYTF. The DNA of the CDR3 is TGTGCCAGCCGCAAGCGGACAGGGGGCGAGGGCTACACCTTC.

There are a few counts of this clone. The chain is built from TRBV4-3 and TRBJ1-2; possible D gene TRBD1, 5 bases. Germline V gene sequence: CDR1 LGHNA, CDR2 YSLEER. The V gene lost 0 bases and the J gene lost 4 bases, with 21 bases spanning the gap. The CDR3 sequence is 18 residues long. CDR3 residues: CASSQEHSAAGPGYGYTF. Written as DNA, the CDR3 is TGCGCCAGCAGCCAAGAGCATTCCGCGGCGGGGCCGGGCTATGGCTACACCTTC.

This sequence joins TRBV5-1 and TRBJ2-1, with D hard to call. The ends were cut back, 3 bases at V and 3 bases at J, with 19 bases in the middle. This CDR3 spans 17 amino acids. Germline V gene data show CDR1 as SGHRS and CDR2 as YFSETQ. CDR3 nucleotide sequence: TGCGCCAGCAGCTCCAAGAAGACTCCCTCAGACTACAATGAGCAGTTCTTC. As protein: CASSSKKTPSDYNEQFF.

This chain links TRBV6-2 or TRBV6-3 with TRBJ2-3; D perhaps matches TRBD2 (6 bases). CDR1 and CDR2 from the germline V gene are MNHEY and SVGEGT. Trimming took off 6 bases at V and 5 bases at J, with 12 bases between the two ends. There are 13 residues in the CDR3. The CDR3 here is CASSRKEGDTQYF. Written as DNA, the CDR3 is TGTGCCAGCAGCCGAAAGGAGGGAGATACGCAGTATTTT.

The chain links TRBV11-2 to TRBJ1-1; D is unresolved. From germline, CDR1 is SGHAT and CDR2 FQNNGV. This CDR3 contains 14 residues. V lost 0 bases and J 4 bases, leaving 9 bases between the germline ends. DNA for the CDR3: TGTGCCAGCAGCTTAGAGGGCAGAGGCACTGAAGCTTTCTTT. It yields the protein CASSLEGRGTEAFF. Supplemented by reference TRBV11-2 and TRBJ1-1, the full variable domain reads EAGVAQSPRYKIIEKRQSVAFWCNPISGHATLYWYQQILGQGPKLLIQFQNNGVVDDSQLPKDRFSAERLKGVDSTLKIQPAKLEDSAVYLCASSLEGRGTEAFFGQGTRLTVV.

This rearrangement joins TRBV28 to TRBJ1-4, with D maybe TRBD1 (6 bases). Germline V lookup: CDR1 MDHEN, CDR2 SYDVKM. V lost 2 bases and J lost 10, with 14 bases in between. This CDR3 spans 14 amino acids. The CDR3 coding sequence is TGTGCCAGCAGTTTAAGCGGACAGCTTAGAAAACTGTTTTTT. As protein: CASSLSGQLRKLFF.

The V call is TRBV19, the J call TRBJ1-1; D is ambiguous. This CDR3 comprises 15 residues. The ends were cut back, 0 bases at V and 4 bases at J, with 12 bases in the middle. Germline CDR1 and CDR2: LNHDA and SQIVND (reference sequence). The CDR3 DNA is TGTGCCAGTAGTATAGATGTAGGGAGGGTCACTGAAGCTTTCTTT. Protein: CASSIDVGRVTEAFF.

The chain couples TRBV10-3 to TRBJ2-1; a weak D match, TRBD2 (6 bases). Germline V gene lookup returns CDR1 ENHRY and CDR2 SYGVKD. CDR3 size: 13 residues. Trimming took off 0 bases at V and 7 bases at J, with 7 bases between the two ends. The CDR3 DNA reads TGTGCCATCAGTGAGTCAGGGAGGAATGAGCAGTTCTTC. Translated: CAISESGRNEQFF.

This clone was seen just once. The chain uses TRBV5-1 and TRBJ1-1; possibly TRBD1 for D (5 bases). This CDR3 is 12 amino acids long. Trimming left V 3 bases short and J 4 bases short, with 7 bases between. The germline gives CDR1 SGHRS, CDR2 YFSETQ. The DNA for the CDR3 is TGCGCCAGCAGCTCAGGGTTCACTGAAGCTTTCTTT. Amino acid sequence: CASSSGFTEAFF.

The gene calls are TRBV7-3 and TRBJ1-1; D is unclear. V shed 5 bases and J shed 5 bases, with 12 bases lying between them. Germline V CDR1 and CDR2: SGHTA, FQGTGA. The CDR3 runs 13 residues. CDR3 sequence: CASSAMRGTEAFF. In nucleotides, the CDR3 is TGTGCCAGCAGCGCGATGCGGGGAACTGAAGCTTTCTTT.

The chain links TRBV12-3 or TRBV12-4 to TRBJ1-2; D remains unclear. CDR3 length: 11 residues. V lost 2 bases and J lost 8, with 6 bases in between. The CDR3 loop reads CASSLRGGYTF. The CDR3 bases are TGTGCCAGCAGTTTACGGGGAGGCTACACCTTC.

The V and J genes are TRBV9 and TRBJ2-5; D might be TRBD1 (6 bases). The CDR3 runs to 14 residues. Germline V gene lookup returns CDR1 SGDLS and CDR2 YYNGEE. V lost 3 bases and J lost 0, with 9 bases in between. CDR3: CASSAAGDQETQYF. The DNA of the CDR3 is TGTGCCAGCAGCGCCGCAGGGGACCAAGAGACCCAGTACTTC.